The 12 T cell receptor beta chains below come from one sample, sequenced in a study of T cell responses to AZD1222 COVID-19 vaccine. Libraries were prepared by immunoSEQ multiplex PCR; TCRdb keeps only in-frame clonotypes and omits some of them. The profile covers roughly 260,000 clones, with approximately 95% appearing a single time and 0.55% taken by the ten largest. The sequencing here drew on peripheral blood, taken on day 0 of AZD1222 vaccination. The receptors originated from an adult in good health.

The chain uses TRBV6-5 and TRBJ2-7; D is unclear. Germline-derived CDR1 and CDR2 are MNHEY and SVGAGI. The germline V and J ends were trimmed by 6 bases and 7 bases, with 22 bases remaining between them. This CDR3 region has 15 residues. The CDR3 loop is CASSSSGLLAGEQYF. For the CDR3, the DNA is TGTGCCAGCAGCTCCTCTGGGTTGCTGGCAGGAGAGCAGTACTTC.

The gene calls are TRBV6-1 and TRBJ1-6, with no clear D. The germline V gene encodes CDR1 MNHNS and CDR2 SASEGT. The length of the CDR3 is 15 residues. V gave up 0 bases and J gave up 7 bases, with 10 bases separating them. The CDR3 nucleotides are TGTGCCAGCAGTGAAGCCCCCCGGCGGAATTCACCCCTCCACTTT. Amino acids: CASSEAPRRNSPLHF.

The chain is built from TRBV7-2 and TRBJ2-7; 9 nucleotides align to TRBD2. The CDR3 loop spans 15 amino acids. Germline lookup yields CDR1 SGHTA and CDR2 FQGNSA. Unmatched junction bases numbered 3, after V lost 1 base and J lost 2 bases. For the CDR3, the DNA is TGTGCCAGCAGCTTAGGGGTAGCGGGGGCCTACGAGCAGTACTTC. The encoded protein is CASSLGVAGAYEQYF.

The CDR3 bases are TGTGCCAGCCGGGGGGTAGCTATCGAGACCCAGTACTTC. Translated: CASRGVAIETQYF. The chain combines TRBV6-5 with TRBJ2-5; 7 positions agree with TRBD2. Germline CDR1 reads MNHEY; CDR2 reads SVGAGI. This CDR3 region has 13 residues. V lost 8 bases and J lost 5; bases outside the gene matches: 8.

This chain links TRBV28 with TRBJ2-1; D remains unclear. Germline CDR1 is MDHEN and CDR2 is SYDVKM. The CDR3 is 17 amino acids. Trimming shortened V by 4 bases and J by 2 bases, and 18 bases separated the two germline ends. This CDR3 reads CASSSPGSPAAYNEQFF. The DNA of the CDR3 is TGTGCCAGCAGTTCCCCGGGTAGTCCGGCCGCCTACAATGAGCAGTTCTTC.

A remark on this clone: In the same sample, other DNA sequences code for this CDR3. This chain uses TRBV5-1 with TRBJ1-6; no definite D call. Germline V gives CDR1 SGHRS, CDR2 YFSETQ. The CDR3 has 13 amino acids. Trimming cost V 0 bases and J 5 bases, with 3 bases left between them. CDR3 coding DNA: TGCGCCAGCAGCTTGGCCGATAATTCACCCCTCCACTTT. Translating gives CASSLADNSPLHF.

The chain combines TRBV2 with TRBJ1-5; no firm D call. The CDR3 loop spans 13 amino acids. V dropped 6 bases and J dropped 0 bases, with 6 bases sitting between them. Germline values: CDR1 SNHLY, CDR2 FYNNEI. CDR3 bases: TGTGCCAGCAGAGTCTATAGCAATCAGCCCCAGCATTTT. This gives the protein CASRVYSNQPQHF.

A few counts support this clone. This sequence joins TRBV2 and TRBJ1-1, with a weak D call TRBD1 (5 bases). This CDR3 contains 13 residues. In germline, CDR1 is SNHLY, CDR2 FYNNEI. Trimming took off 6 bases at V and 9 bases at J, with 17 bases between the two ends. CDR3 sequence (DNA): TGTGCCAGCAGCCTGGGGTGGGAGGGGAAAGCTTTCTTT. Amino acids: CASSLGWEGKAFF.

The chain recombines TRBV6-5 with TRBJ2-3, with TRBD1 as a possible D gene (5 bases). Germline assignment: CDR1 MNHEY and CDR2 SVGAGI. The CDR3 has 14 amino acids. Trimming cost V 4 bases and J 7 bases, with 15 bases left between them. The CDR3 region has the DNA TGTGCCAGCAGTTCCTACGTGGGGCCAAATACGCAGTATTTT. The encoded protein is CASSSYVGPNTQYF.

The V gene is TRBV7-3, the J gene TRBJ2-5; the match to TRBD2 covers 8 bases. CDR1 and CDR2 (germline): SGHTA, FQGTGA. The CDR3 runs to 16 residues. J gave up 1 base and V 5 bases, and 9 bases lay outside the gene matches. The CDR3 sequence is CASSPSGGGTQETQYF. The CDR3 coding sequence is TGTGCCAGCAGCCCGTCTGGCGGGGGGACCCAAGAGACCCAGTACTTC.

Only a few counts were recorded for this clone. J is TRBJ2-1 and V is TRBV18, with D unclear. The CDR3 loop spans 15 amino acids. The germline gives CDR1 KGHSH, CDR2 LQKENI. V lost 2 bases and J 4 bases, leaving 12 bases between the germline ends. CDR3 protein: CASSPDLRVYNEQFF. Here the CDR3 DNA reads TGTGCCAGCTCACCAGATCTCCGCGTTTACAATGAGCAGTTCTTC.

The V and J genes are TRBV5-8 and TRBJ1-2; D is ambiguous. The CDR3 spans 12 residues. The germline V gene encodes CDR1 SGHTS and CDR2 YDEGEE. Trimming cost V 1 base and J 8 bases, with 9 bases left between them. The CDR3 DNA follows: TGTGCCAGCAGCTTGCAAGGAGTGGGCTACACCTTC. This encodes CASSLQGVGYTF. The whole variable domain, remainder taken from reference TRBV5-8 and TRBJ1-2, is EAGVTQSPTHLIKTRGQQATLRCSPISGHTSVYWYQQALGLGLQFLLWYDEGEERNRGNFPPRFSGRQFPNYSSELNVNALELEDSALYLCASSLQGVGYTFGSGTRLTVV.